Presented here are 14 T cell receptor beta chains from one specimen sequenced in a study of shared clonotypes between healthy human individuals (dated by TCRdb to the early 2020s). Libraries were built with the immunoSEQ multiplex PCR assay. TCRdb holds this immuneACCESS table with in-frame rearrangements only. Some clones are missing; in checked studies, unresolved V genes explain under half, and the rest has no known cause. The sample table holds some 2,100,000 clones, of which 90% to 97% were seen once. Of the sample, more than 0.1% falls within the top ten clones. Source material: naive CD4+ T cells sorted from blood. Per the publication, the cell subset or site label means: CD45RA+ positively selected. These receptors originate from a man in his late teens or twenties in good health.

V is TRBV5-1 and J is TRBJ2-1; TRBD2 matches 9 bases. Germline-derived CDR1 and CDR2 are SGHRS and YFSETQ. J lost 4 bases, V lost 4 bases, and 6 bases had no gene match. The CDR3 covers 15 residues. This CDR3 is CASSDLAGLYNEQFF. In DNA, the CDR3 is TGCGCCAGCAGCGATCTAGCGGGACTTTACAATGAGCAGTTCTTC.

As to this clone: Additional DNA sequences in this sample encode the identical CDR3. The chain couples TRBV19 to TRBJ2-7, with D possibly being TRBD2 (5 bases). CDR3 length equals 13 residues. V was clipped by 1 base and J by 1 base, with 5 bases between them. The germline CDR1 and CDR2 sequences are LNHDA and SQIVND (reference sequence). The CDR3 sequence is CASSIGGSYEQYF. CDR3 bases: TGTGCCAGTAGTATAGGAGGGTCCTACGAGCAGTACTTC. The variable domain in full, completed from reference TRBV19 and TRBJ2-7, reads DGGITQSPKYLFRKEGQNVTLSCEQNLNHDAMYWYRQDPGQGLRLIYYSQIVNDFQKGDIAEGYSVSREKKESFPLTVTSAQKNPTAFYLCASSIGGSYEQYFGPGTRLTVT.

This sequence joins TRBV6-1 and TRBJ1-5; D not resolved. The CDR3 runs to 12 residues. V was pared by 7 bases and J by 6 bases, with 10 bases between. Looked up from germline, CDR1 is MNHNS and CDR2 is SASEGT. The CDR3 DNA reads TGTGCCAGCAACCCCTGGGGTCAGCCCCAGCATTTT. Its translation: CASNPWGQPQHF.

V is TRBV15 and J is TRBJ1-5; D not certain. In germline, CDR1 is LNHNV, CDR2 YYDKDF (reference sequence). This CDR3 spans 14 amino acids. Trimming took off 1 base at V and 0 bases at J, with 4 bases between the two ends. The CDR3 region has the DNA TGTGCCACCAGCAGAGCCCTTAGCAATCAGCCCCAGCATTTT. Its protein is CATSRALSNQPQHF. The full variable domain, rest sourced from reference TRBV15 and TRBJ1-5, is DAMVIQNPRYQVTQFGKPVTLSCSQTLNHNVMYWYQQKSSQAPKLLFHYYDKDFNNEADTPDNFQSRRPNTSFCFLDIRSPGLGDTAMYLCATSRALSNQPQHFGDGTRLSIL.

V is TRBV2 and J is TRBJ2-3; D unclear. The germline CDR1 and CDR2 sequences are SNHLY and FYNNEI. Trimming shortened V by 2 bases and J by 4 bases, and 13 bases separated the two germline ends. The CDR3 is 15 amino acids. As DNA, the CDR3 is TGTGCCAGCAGTGAAAGTAAGGTAGATGCAGATACGCAGTATTTT. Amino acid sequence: CASSESKVDADTQYF.

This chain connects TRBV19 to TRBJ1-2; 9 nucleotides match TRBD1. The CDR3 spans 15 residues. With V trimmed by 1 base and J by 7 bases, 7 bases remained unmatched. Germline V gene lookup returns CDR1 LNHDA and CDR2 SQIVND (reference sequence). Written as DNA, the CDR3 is TGTGCCAGTAGTATAGCGAACAGGGGGCGAGGTGGCTACACCTTC. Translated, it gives CASSIANRGRGGYTF.

The CDR3 nucleotides are TGTGCCAGCAGCATCAGCGATCAGCCCCAGCATTTT. It yields the protein CASSISDQPQHF. The chain recombines TRBV7-2 with TRBJ1-5; no definite D call. Germline CDR1 and CDR2: SGHTA and FQGNSA. The V end lost 5 bases, the J end lost 5 bases, and 7 bases lay between the germline ends. CDR3 length: 12 residues. Using reference TRBV7-2 and TRBJ1-5 for the parts outside the CDR3, the full variable domain is GAGVSQSPSNKVTEKGKDVELRCDPISGHTALYWYRQSLGQGLEFLIYFQGNSAPDKSGLPSDRFSAERTGGSVSTLTIQRTQQEDSAVYLCASSISDQPQHFGDGTRLSIL.

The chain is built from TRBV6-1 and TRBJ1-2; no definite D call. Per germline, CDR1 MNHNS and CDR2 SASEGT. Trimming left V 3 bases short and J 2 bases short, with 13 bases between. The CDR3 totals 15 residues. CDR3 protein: CASSDVPGFNYGYTF. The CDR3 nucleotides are TGTGCCAGCAGTGACGTACCGGGCTTCAACTATGGCTACACCTTC.

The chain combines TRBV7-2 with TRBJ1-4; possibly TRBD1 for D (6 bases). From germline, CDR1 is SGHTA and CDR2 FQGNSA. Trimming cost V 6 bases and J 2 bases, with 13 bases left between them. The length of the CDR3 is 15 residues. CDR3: CASSGGGFTNEKLFF. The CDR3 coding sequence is TGTGCCAGCAGTGGAGGGGGGTTCACTAATGAAAAACTGTTTTTT.

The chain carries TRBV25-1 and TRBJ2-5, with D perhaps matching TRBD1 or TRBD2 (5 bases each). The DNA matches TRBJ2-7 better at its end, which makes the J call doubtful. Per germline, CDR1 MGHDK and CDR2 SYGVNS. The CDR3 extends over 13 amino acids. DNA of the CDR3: TGTGCCAGCAGTGTAAAGGGACCGGGCGAGCAGTACTTC. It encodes CASSVKGPGEQYF.

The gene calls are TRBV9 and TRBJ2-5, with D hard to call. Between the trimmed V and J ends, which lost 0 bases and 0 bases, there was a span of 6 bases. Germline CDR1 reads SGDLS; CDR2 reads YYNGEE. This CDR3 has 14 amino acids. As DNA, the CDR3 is TGTGCCAGCAGCGTAGATACGTACCAAGAGACCCAGTACTTC. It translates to CASSVDTYQETQYF.

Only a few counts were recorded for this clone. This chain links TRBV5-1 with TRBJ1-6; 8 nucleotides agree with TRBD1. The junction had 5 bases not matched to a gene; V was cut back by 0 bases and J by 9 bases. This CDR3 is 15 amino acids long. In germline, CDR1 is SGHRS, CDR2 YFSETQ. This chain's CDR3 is CASSLAQGARSPLHF. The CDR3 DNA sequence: TGCGCCAGCAGCTTGGCTCAGGGGGCGCGTTCACCCCTCCACTTT. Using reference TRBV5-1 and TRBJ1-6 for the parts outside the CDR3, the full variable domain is KAGVTQTPRYLIKTRGQQVTLSCSPISGHRSVSWYQQTPGQGLQFLFEYFSETQRNKGNFPGRFSGRQFSNSRSEMNVSTLELGDSALYLCASSLAQGARSPLHFGNGTRLTVT.

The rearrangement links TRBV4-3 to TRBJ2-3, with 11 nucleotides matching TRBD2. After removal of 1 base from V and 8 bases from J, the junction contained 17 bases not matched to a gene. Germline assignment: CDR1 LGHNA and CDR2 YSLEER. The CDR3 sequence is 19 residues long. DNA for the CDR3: TGCGCCAGCAGCCAAGTCGGAAGTTCCCGACTAGCGGGGACCAGTACGCAGTATTTT. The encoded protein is CASSQVGSSRLAGTSTQYF.

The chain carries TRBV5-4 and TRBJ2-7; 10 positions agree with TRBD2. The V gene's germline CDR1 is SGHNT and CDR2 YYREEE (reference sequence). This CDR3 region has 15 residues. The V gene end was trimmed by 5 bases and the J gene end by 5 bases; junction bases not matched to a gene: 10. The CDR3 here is CASRLGLAMENEQYF. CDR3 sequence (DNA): TGTGCCAGCAGACTGGGACTAGCGATGGAAAACGAGCAGTACTTC.